The TCR beta chain under discussion was sequenced for a study of shared clonotypes between healthy human individuals. As originally analysed: ImmunoSEQ output lacked quality scores and full-length reads, limiting matched filtering. Assay: immunoSEQ multiplex PCR; the TCRdb copy retains only in-frame clones and omits some. From that table come the V and J calls and clone size; the DNA was used to work out D and trimming. The sample comprises roughly 1,000,000 clones, around 82% of which are singletons, and approximately 0.56% rests with the top ten. Study-level points and caveats: Among donors, sharing of clonotypes was expected to be affected by sequencing depth.

On this clone: Its specificity is unknown.

The germline CDR1 and CDR2 sequences are WNHNN and SYGVQD (reference sequence). The CDR3 sequence is 15 residues long. Trimming removed 1 base at V and 1 base at J, with 11 bases between. This chain connects TRBV10-1 to TRBJ2-7, with D unclear. Material: memory CD4+ T cells from PBMCs. Described subset: CD45RA-negative fraction. This receptor was taken from a man aged 18-30 years in good health. Some clones in this sample may be carry-over from other donors' samples. The CDR3 protein is CASSEFPRRSYEQYF. As DNA, the CDR3 is TGCGCCAGCAGTGAGTTTCCAAGGCGGTCCTACGAGCAGTACTTC.